This T cell receptor (beta chain) was documented in a study of shared clonotypes between healthy human individuals. General study points: Measured sharing among donors was expected to vary with sequencing depth.

The material for each subset, its genomic DNA, was split evenly across several immunoSEQ plates. The repertoire was sequenced with immunoSEQ multiplex PCR; TCRdb's copy has only in-frame clones and lacks some. The sample consists of about 490,000 clones, 60% to 80% of them appearing once. A word on this clone: What it recognizes is unknown.

Sequencing was performed on PBMCs. This TCR was sampled from a middle-aged woman in good health. Some clones in this sample may be carry-over from other donors' samples.

The CDR3 reads CASSGGNTGELFF. The CDR3 bases are TGCGCCAGCAGTGGTGGCAACACCGGGGAGCTGTTTTTT. J is TRBJ2-2 and V is TRBV10-2, with no clear D. Germline V gene lookup returns CDR1 WSHSY and CDR2 SAAADI. V was cut by 4 bases and J by 2 bases, with 5 bases left in between. This CDR3 is built from 13 residues.